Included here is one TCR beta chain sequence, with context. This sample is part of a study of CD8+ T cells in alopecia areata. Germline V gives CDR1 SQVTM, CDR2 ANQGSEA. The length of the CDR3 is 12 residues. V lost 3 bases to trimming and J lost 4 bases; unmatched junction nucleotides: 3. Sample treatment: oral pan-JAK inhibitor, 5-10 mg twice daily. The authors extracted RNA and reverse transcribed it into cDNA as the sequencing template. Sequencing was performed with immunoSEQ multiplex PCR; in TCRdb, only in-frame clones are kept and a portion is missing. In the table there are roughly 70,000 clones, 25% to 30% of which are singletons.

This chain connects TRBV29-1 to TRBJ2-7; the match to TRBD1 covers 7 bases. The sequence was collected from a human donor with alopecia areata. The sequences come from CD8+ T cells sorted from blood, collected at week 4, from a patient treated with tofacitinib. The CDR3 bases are TGCAGCGTTGAGGCAGGGGGATACGAGCAGTACTTC. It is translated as CSVEAGGYEQYF.